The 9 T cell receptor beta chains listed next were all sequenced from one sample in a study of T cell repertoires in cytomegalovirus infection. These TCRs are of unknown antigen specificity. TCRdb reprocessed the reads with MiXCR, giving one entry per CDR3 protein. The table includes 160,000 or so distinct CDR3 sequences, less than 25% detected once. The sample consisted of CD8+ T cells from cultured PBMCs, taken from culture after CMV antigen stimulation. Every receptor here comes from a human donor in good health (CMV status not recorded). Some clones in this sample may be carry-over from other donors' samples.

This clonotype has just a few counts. The CDR3 reads CASTWGGANTEAFF. CDR3 DNA: TGTGCCAGCACCTGGGGGGGGGCGAACACTGAAGCTTTCTTT. The J gene is TRBJ1-1, the V gene TRBV12-3 or TRBV12-4; a possible D gene is TRBD1 (6 bases). This CDR3 has 14 amino acids. V dropped 7 bases and J dropped 1 base, with 13 bases sitting between them.

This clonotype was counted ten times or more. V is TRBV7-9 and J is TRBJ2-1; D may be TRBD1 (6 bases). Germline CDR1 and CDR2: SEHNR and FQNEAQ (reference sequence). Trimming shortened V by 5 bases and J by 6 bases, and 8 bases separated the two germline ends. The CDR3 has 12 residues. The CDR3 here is CASSKTGNEQFF. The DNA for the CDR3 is TGTGCCAGCAGCAAGACAGGCAATGAGCAGTTCTTC.

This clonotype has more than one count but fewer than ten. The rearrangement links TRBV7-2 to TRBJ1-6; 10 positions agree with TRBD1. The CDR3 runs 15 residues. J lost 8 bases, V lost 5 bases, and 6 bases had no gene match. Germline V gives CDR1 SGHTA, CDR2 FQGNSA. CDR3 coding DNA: TGTGCCAGCAGCCTCCGGGACAGGGGTTATTCACCCCTCCACTTT. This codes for CASSLRDRGYSPLHF.

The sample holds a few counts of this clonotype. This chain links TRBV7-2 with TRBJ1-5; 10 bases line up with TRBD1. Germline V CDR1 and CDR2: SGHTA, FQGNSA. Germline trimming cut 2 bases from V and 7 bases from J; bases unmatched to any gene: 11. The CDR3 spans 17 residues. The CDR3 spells CASSLRLETGGYQPQHF. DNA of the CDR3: TGTGCCAGCAGCTTACGCCTGGAGACAGGGGGCTACCAGCCCCAGCATTTT.

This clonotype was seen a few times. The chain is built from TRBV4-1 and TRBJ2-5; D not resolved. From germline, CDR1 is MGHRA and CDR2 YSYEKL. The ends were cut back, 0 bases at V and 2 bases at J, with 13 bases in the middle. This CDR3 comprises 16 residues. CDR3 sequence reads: CASSQEGLPTQETQYF. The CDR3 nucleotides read TGCGCCAGCAGCCAAGAAGGCCTACCTACACAAGAGACCCAGTACTTC.

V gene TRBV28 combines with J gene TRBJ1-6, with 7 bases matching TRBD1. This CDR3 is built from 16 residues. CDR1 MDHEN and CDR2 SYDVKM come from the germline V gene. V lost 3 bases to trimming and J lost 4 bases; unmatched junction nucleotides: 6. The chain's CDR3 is CASSFPQGDYNSPLHF. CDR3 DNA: TGTGCCAGCAGTTTCCCGCAGGGGGATTATAATTCACCCCTCCACTTT.

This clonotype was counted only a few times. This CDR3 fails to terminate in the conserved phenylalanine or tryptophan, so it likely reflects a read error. The CDR3 nucleotides are TGTGCCAGCTCAAAAACGAACACCGGGGAGCTGTTTTCT. Translation gives CASSKTNTGELFS. The chain joins TRBV19 to TRBJ2-2, with unresolved D. V gave up 9 bases and J gave up 0 bases, with 8 bases separating them. This CDR3 region has 13 residues. CDR1 is LNHDA and CDR2 is SQIVND in the germline V gene (reference sequence).

In DNA form, the CDR3 reads TGTGCCCTTTCAGTGGGTCCCGAAAAACTGTTTTTT. Translating it yields CALSVGPEKLFF. This rearrangement joins TRBV6-6 to TRBJ1-4; D unclear. Trimming took 11 bases from V and 8 from J, leaving 15 bases between them. CDR3 length equals 12 residues. Germline V CDR1 and CDR2: MNHNY, SVGAGI (reference sequence).

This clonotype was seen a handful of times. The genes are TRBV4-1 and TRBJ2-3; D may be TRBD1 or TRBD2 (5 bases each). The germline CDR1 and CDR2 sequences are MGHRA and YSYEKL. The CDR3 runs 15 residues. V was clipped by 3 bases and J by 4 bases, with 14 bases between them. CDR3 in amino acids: CASSQGPFEADTQYF. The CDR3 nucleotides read TGCGCCAGCAGCCAGGGACCCTTCGAGGCAGATACGCAGTATTTT.